These 32 T cell receptor beta chains were all obtained from the same sample, sequenced in a study of CD8 T cells in ankylosing spondylitis. TCRdb reprocessed the 5' RACE reads via MiXCR and lists one record per CDR3 protein. The table lists tens of thousands of distinct CDR3 sequences, about 6.2% of them singletons. Sequencing input: synovial fluid, either unsorted or a sorted T cell fraction (not recorded which). The receptors shown here come from a male donor with ankylosing spondylitis.

This clonotype was detected ten times or more. The chain uses TRBV7-3 and TRBJ2-1; 9 nucleotides agree with TRBD2. This CDR3 spans 15 amino acids. V lost 0 bases, J lost 4 bases, and 1 base stayed unmatched. Looked up from germline, CDR1 is SGHTA and CDR2 is FQGTGA. The CDR3 here is CASSLTAGGYNEQFF. CDR3 DNA: TGTGCCAGCAGCTTAACCGCGGGAGGGTACAATGAGCAGTTCTTC. The full variable domain, its missing parts supplied by reference TRBV7-3 and TRBJ2-1, is GAGVSQTPSNKVTEKGKYVELRCDPISGHTALYWYRQSLGQGPEFLIYFQGTGAADDSGLPNDRFFAVRPEGSVSTLKIQRTERGDSAVYLCASSLTAGGYNEQFFGPGTRLTVL.

This clonotype came up many times. This chain links TRBV7-2 with TRBJ2-7; perhaps TRBD2 as D (5 bases). V was cut by 3 bases and J by 7 bases, with 13 bases left in between. Germline-derived CDR1 and CDR2 are SGHTA and FQGNSA. The CDR3 extends over 13 amino acids. The CDR3 region has the DNA TGTGCCAGCAGCTTTTTCGAGGGTGGAGAGCAGTACTTC. Translating gives CASSFFEGGEQYF.

In its sample, this clonotype was seen a few times. The V and J genes are TRBV6-1 and TRBJ2-1, with 7 bases that match TRBD2. The germline V gene encodes CDR1 MNHNS and CDR2 SASEGT. The CDR3 runs to 16 residues. The junction had 9 bases not matched to a gene; V was cut back by 7 bases and J by 0 bases. CDR3 in DNA: TGTGCCAGCAACCGGGACTACTCGAGCTCCTACAATGAGCAGTTCTTC. It yields the protein CASNRDYSSSYNEQFF.

This clonotype was seen repeatedly, ten times or more. The rearrangement uses TRBV6-6 and TRBJ1-1; D remains ambiguous. The CDR3 totals 11 residues. Per the germline V gene, CDR1 is MNHNY and CDR2 is SVGAGI (reference sequence). Deletions cut 6 bases from V and 3 bases from J, with 5 bases between. The CDR3 DNA follows: TGTGCCAGCAGACTAGACACTGAAGCTTTCTTT. Protein: CASRLDTEAFF.

The table lists this clonotype with a few counts. The V and J genes are TRBV30 and TRBJ2-7; D is ambiguous. Germline loops: CDR1 GTSNPN, CDR2 SVGIG (reference sequence). There are 16 residues in the CDR3. Trimming took 0 bases from V and 0 from J, leaving 15 bases between them. The CDR3 loop is CAWSVALGRSSYEQYF. The CDR3 DNA follows: TGTGCCTGGAGTGTTGCATTAGGGCGTAGCTCCTACGAGCAGTACTTC.

Worth noting for this clonotype: A much bigger clone sits one base away, suggesting this may be a read error. The V call is TRBV5-1, the J call TRBJ2-1; TRBD1 agrees at 9 bases. The length of the CDR3 is 15 residues. The trim removed 4 bases at V and 8 bases at J, leaving 10 bases unmatched. Germline V lookup: CDR1 SGHRS, CDR2 YFSETQ. The CDR3 DNA follows: TGCGCCAGCAGCCGGGGACAGGGTAGGTGGGATGAGCAGTTCTTC. Translating gives CASSRGQGRWDEQFF. The full variable domain, rest sourced from reference TRBV5-1 and TRBJ2-1, is KAGVTQTPRYLIKTRGQQVTLSCSPISGHRSVSWYQQTPGQGLQFLFEYFSETQRNKGNFPGRFSGRQFSNSRSEMNVSTLELGDSALYLCASSRGQGRWDEQFFGPGTRLTVL.

This clonotype has a count of ten or more. This chain connects TRBV15 to TRBJ2-1; 7 bases line up with TRBD2. The V gene's germline CDR1 is LNHNV and CDR2 YYDKDF (reference sequence). V dropped 7 bases and J dropped 4; count of bases not matched to a gene: 7. The CDR3 totals 14 residues. Here the CDR3 DNA reads TGTGCCACCATGGCAGGGAGGGGTTACAATGAGCAGTTCTTC. Protein product: CATMAGRGYNEQFF.

This clonotype was seen repeatedly, ten times or more. The rearrangement uses TRBV5-1 and TRBJ1-2, with D perhaps TRBD1 (6 bases). This CDR3 contains 15 residues. CDR1 SGHRS and CDR2 YFSETQ come from the germline V gene. Trimming cost V 2 bases and J 6 bases, with 17 bases left between them. The CDR3 DNA reads as TGCGCCAGCAGCTTCTCCGACAGGAACACCCATGGCTACACCTTC. Translated, it gives CASSFSDRNTHGYTF.

At least ten counts were recorded for this clonotype. This chain links TRBV20-1 with TRBJ2-1; no clear D. Germline CDR1 DFQATT, CDR2 SNEGSKA (reference sequence). V was trimmed by 6 bases and J by 3 bases, leaving 6 bases between them. CDR3 length: 11 residues. The CDR3 bases are TGCAGTGCCCGCGACTACAATGAGCAGTTCTTC. It translates to CSARDYNEQFF.

This clonotype was observed at least ten times. This chain links TRBV5-4 with TRBJ1-4; 9 bases line up with TRBD1. CDR3 length: 16 residues. Unmatched junction bases numbered 12, after V lost 4 bases and J lost 8 bases. Germline-derived CDR1 and CDR2 are SGHNT and YYREEE (reference sequence). The CDR3 DNA follows: TGTGCCAGCAGCACGGGACAGGGAAGCGGTCGGGAAAAACTGTTTTTT. Translation: CASSTGQGSGREKLFF.

This clonotype was counted many times. The V call is TRBV20-1, the J call TRBJ2-7; D may be TRBD2 (5 bases). CDR3 length: 15 amino acids. Trimming shortened V by 0 bases and J by 0 bases, and 12 bases separated the two germline ends. Germline CDR1 and CDR2: DFQATT and SNEGSKA (reference sequence). The CDR3 nucleotides are TGCAGTGCTAGAGATGCCGGGAAGCTCTCCTACGAGCAGTACTTC. It is translated as CSARDAGKLSYEQYF.

This clonotype is labeled as medium-sized. The rearrangement uses TRBV28 and TRBJ2-7; possibly TRBD1 for D (6 bases). V lost 8 bases, J lost 7 bases, and 24 bases lay in between. Looked up from germline, CDR1 is MDHEN and CDR2 is SYDVKM. The CDR3 totals 15 residues. CDR3 protein: CASRPRDRTSLEQYF. The CDR3 bases are TGTGCCAGCCGGCCGAGAGACAGGACGTCTTTGGAGCAGTACTTC.

This clonotype was seen at least ten times. This sequence joins TRBV29-1 and TRBJ1-4; TRBD1 aligns across 8 bases. This CDR3 has 14 residues. V lost 5 bases, J lost 3 bases, and 5 bases stayed unmatched. In germline, CDR1 is SQVTM, CDR2 ANQGSEA. CDR3 DNA sequence: TGCAGCGTTCGTCAGGGGGCTTCTAATGAAAAACTGTTTTTT. Translated, it gives CSVRQGASNEKLFF.

This clonotype is classed as medium-sized. The rearrangement uses TRBV10-2 and TRBJ2-1; tentatively, D is TRBD2 (6 bases). This CDR3 has 17 amino acids. Trimming took off 2 bases at V and 3 bases at J, with 17 bases between the two ends. Germline values: CDR1 WSHSY, CDR2 SAAADI. The DNA for the CDR3 is TGCGCCAGCAGTGAGCATGGTGGGCGGGACGGCTACAATGAGCAGTTCTTC. Encoded protein: CASSEHGGRDGYNEQFF.

V and J are TRBV2 and TRBJ1-4, with D perhaps TRBD1 (6 bases). CDR1 and CDR2 from the germline V gene are SNHLY and FYNNEI. Deletions cut 2 bases from V and 6 bases from J, with 13 bases between. CDR3 size: 15 residues. CDR3 protein: CASSEQGGSDEKLFF. For the CDR3, the DNA is TGTGCCAGCAGTGAACAAGGGGGATCGGATGAAAAACTGTTTTTT.

This clonotype was observed many times. The rearrangement uses TRBV4-2 and TRBJ2-6, with D possibly matching TRBD1 (6 bases). Per the germline V gene, CDR1 is LGHNA and CDR2 is YNFKEQ. This CDR3 has 17 residues. The V gene lost 0 bases and the J gene lost 1 base, with 10 bases spanning the gap. This CDR3 reads CASSQDPQGSGANVLTF. The CDR3 nucleotides read TGTGCCAGCAGCCAAGATCCACAGGGATCTGGGGCCAACGTCCTGACTTTC.

The table lists this clonotype with many counts. This chain uses TRBV5-1 with TRBJ2-1; possibly TRBD2 for D (5 bases). The germline CDR1 and CDR2 sequences are SGHRS and YFSETQ. V gave up 3 bases and J gave up 8 bases, with 21 bases separating them. CDR3 length: 16 residues. The CDR3 region is CASSYEGEGSVDEQFF. The CDR3 DNA is TGCGCCAGCAGCTACGAGGGCGAAGGTTCAGTTGATGAGCAGTTCTTC.

This clonotype was found a few times. The chain is built from TRBV2 and TRBJ2-4; tentative D call: TRBD2 (6 bases). CDR1 and CDR2 (germline): SNHLY, FYNNEI. The CDR3 runs 14 residues. V dropped 5 bases and J dropped 5 bases, with 13 bases sitting between them. The CDR3 DNA follows: TGTGCCAGCAGTTTGACTAGGGTGGAAAACATTCAGTACTTC. Translation gives CASSLTRVENIQYF. The entire variable domain, with the rest obtained from reference TRBV2 and TRBJ2-4, is as follows: EPEVTQTPSHQVTQMGQEVILRCVPISNHLYFYWYRQILGQKVEFLVSFYNNEISEKSEIFDDQFSVERPDGSNFTLKIRSTKLEDSAMYFCASSLTRVENIQYFGAGTRLSVL.

This clonotype was seen repeatedly, ten times or more. The V gene is TRBV9, the J gene TRBJ2-3; TRBD1 agrees at 7 bases. Germline CDR1 and CDR2: SGDLS and YYNGEE. V was clipped by 4 bases and J by 0 bases; unmatched bases: 8. The CDR3 has 16 amino acids. CDR3 nucleotide sequence: TGTGCCAGCAGCTCCCGGACAGGAGCTAGCACAGATACGCAGTATTTT. Protein product: CASSSRTGASTDTQYF.

This clonotype was counted a few times. V gene TRBV5-1 combines with J gene TRBJ1-4, with D unresolved. Germline CDR1 reads SGHRS; CDR2 reads YFSETQ. V was shortened by 4 bases and J by 8 bases, with 15 bases between the two germline ends. This CDR3 is 14 amino acids long. This chain's CDR3 is CASSRDKIEEKLFF. DNA for the CDR3: TGCGCCAGCAGCCGAGACAAAATTGAAGAAAAACTGTTTTTT.

This clonotype appeared once. This CDR3 is CASKYTSNTGELFF. CDR3 DNA sequence: TGTGCCAGTAAATACACCTCGAACACCGGGGAGCTGTTTTTT. This chain links TRBV19 with TRBJ2-2, with no clear D. V lost 7 bases to trimming and J lost 0 bases, with 9 bases between them. The germline CDR1 and CDR2 sequences are LNHDA and SQIVND (reference sequence). This CDR3 region has 14 residues.

This clonotype was detected a few times. V is TRBV7-3 and J is TRBJ2-1; 11 bases map to TRBD2. The V gene end was trimmed by 5 bases and the J gene end by 7 bases; junction bases not matched to a gene: 7. Germline V CDR1 and CDR2: SGHTA, FQGTGA. This CDR3 has 15 residues. The CDR3 loop reads CASSLVAGGGNEQFF. For the CDR3, the DNA is TGTGCCAGCAGCCTCGTAGCGGGAGGGGGTAATGAGCAGTTCTTC.

This clonotype was observed a few times. The chain carries TRBV6-6 and TRBJ1-6, with D unresolved. The length of the CDR3 is 13 residues. With 6 bases removed from V and 0 bases from J, the gap between germline ends came to 3 bases. Germline-derived CDR1 and CDR2 are MNHNY and SVGAGI (reference sequence). The CDR3 sequence is CASSVSYNSPLHF. The CDR3 DNA reads as TGTGCCAGCAGCGTCTCCTATAATTCACCCCTCCACTTT.

V usage is TRBV24-1 and J usage is TRBJ2-5; the D is unclear. Trimming removed 1 base at V and 3 bases at J, with 8 bases between. Germline V gene lookup returns CDR1 KGHDR and CDR2 SFDVKD. The CDR3 loop spans 14 amino acids. Here the CDR3 reads CATSDFTSEETQYF. CDR3 bases: TGTGCCACCAGTGATTTTACCTCGGAAGAGACCCAGTACTTC.

In its sample, this clonotype was seen many times. This chain joins TRBV4-2 and TRBJ2-2; 8 nucleotides agree with TRBD2. With V trimmed by 2 bases and J by 3 bases, 2 bases remained unmatched. Germline V gene sequence: CDR1 LGHNA, CDR2 YNFKEQ. This CDR3 has 15 amino acids. CDR3 protein: CASSQSGRDTGELFF. The CDR3 bases are TGTGCCAGCAGCCAAAGCGGGAGAGACACCGGGGAGCTGTTTTTT.

This clonotype has ten or more counts. V usage is TRBV15 and J usage is TRBJ2-7, with no clear D. Germline CDR1 is LNHNV and CDR2 is YYDKDF (reference sequence). The V and J ends lost 1 base and 0 bases respectively, with 13 bases between them. This CDR3 comprises 16 residues. As DNA, the CDR3 is TGTGCCACCAGCAGAGTATCCGGAAGGAGCTCCTACGAGCAGTACTTC. This codes for CATSRVSGRSSYEQYF.

This clonotype was counted at least ten times. This rearrangement joins TRBV7-2 to TRBJ2-1; the D gene could be TRBD1 or TRBD2 (6 bases each). V was cut by 6 bases and J by 8 bases, with 20 bases left in between. The CDR3 totals 15 residues. CDR1 is SGHTA and CDR2 is FQGNSA in the germline V gene. CDR3 DNA sequence: TGTGCCAGCAGTCCGCCCCGGGGGCAAGGTTATGAGCAGTTCTTC. The encoded protein is CASSPPRGQGYEQFF. Drawing the rest from reference TRBV7-2 and TRBJ2-1, the complete variable domain is GAGVSQSPSNKVTEKGKDVELRCDPISGHTALYWYRQSLGQGLEFLIYFQGNSAPDKSGLPSDRFSAERTGGSVSTLTIQRTQQEDSAVYLCASSPPRGQGYEQFFGPGTRLTVL.

This rearrangement joins TRBV30 to TRBJ2-1, with a possible D match to TRBD2 (5 bases). The V end was cut by 4 bases, the J end by 0 bases, with 13 bases between. This CDR3 has 15 amino acids. CDR1 is GTSNPN, CDR2 SVGIG, per germline (reference sequence). The CDR3 here is CAWTSRTPSYNEQFF. For the CDR3, the DNA is TGTGCCTGGACCAGTAGGACTCCCTCCTACAATGAGCAGTTCTTC.

This clonotype was observed many times. The chain employs TRBV7-9 and TRBJ2-3, with D unresolved. CDR1 and CDR2 from the germline V gene are SEHNR and FQNEAQ (reference sequence). CDR3 length: 16 amino acids. V dropped 1 base and J dropped 6 bases, with 17 bases sitting between them. The CDR3, as DNA: TGTGCCAGCAGCTTAGGGGTTTTCCTTCCGCGGGATACGCAGTATTTT. This codes for CASSLGVFLPRDTQYF. Supplemented by reference TRBV7-9 and TRBJ2-3, the full variable domain reads DTGVSQNPRHKITKRGQNVTFRCDPISEHNRLYWYRQTLGQGPEFLTYFQNEAQLEKSRLLSDRFSAERPKGSFSTLEIQRTEQGDSAMYLCASSLGVFLPRDTQYFGPGTRLTVL.

This clonotype was recorded many times. The gene calls are TRBV11-3 and TRBJ2-3, with D hard to call. The germline V gene has CDR1 SGHNT and CDR2 YENEEA. This CDR3 has 14 residues. V was clipped by 3 bases and J by 3 bases, with 10 bases between them. The CDR3 here is CASSFGRSTDTQYF. The CDR3 DNA reads as TGTGCCAGCAGCTTTGGACGATCAACAGATACGCAGTATTTT. Full variable domain (rest looked up from reference TRBV11-3 and TRBJ2-3): EAGVVQSPRYKIIEKKQPVAFWCNPISGHNTLYWYLQNLGQGPELLIRYENEEAVDDSQLPKDRFSAERLKGVDSTLKIQPAELGDSAVYLCASSFGRSTDTQYFGPGTRLTVL.

This clonotype has a count of ten or more. V is TRBV27 and J is TRBJ2-6; 7 bases map to TRBD1. With V trimmed by 5 bases and J by 2 bases, 12 bases remained unmatched. Germline CDR1 is MNHEY and CDR2 is SMNVEV (reference sequence). There are 18 residues in the CDR3. The CDR3 DNA sequence: TGTGCCAGCAGTCCACATTTAGGGACAGTAACTGGGGCCAACGTCCTGACTTTC. Its translation: CASSPHLGTVTGANVLTF.

Ten or more counts support this clonotype. The chain combines TRBV29-1 with TRBJ2-7; 8 bases are a match to TRBD2. Germline trimming cut 4 bases from V and 4 bases from J; bases unmatched to any gene: 9. This CDR3 is built from 14 residues. Germline V CDR1 and CDR2: SQVTM, ANQGSEA. The CDR3: CSVVIVAGKYEQYF. Here the CDR3 DNA reads TGCAGCGTTGTCATCGTAGCGGGGAAATACGAGCAGTACTTC.